Below are 9 T cell receptor beta chains sequenced from a single sample in a study of T cell changes during pregnancy in multiple sclerosis. Clones were sequenced by immunoSEQ multiplex PCR, and TCRdb holds only the in-frame ones, with some missing. This table holds 50,000 or so clones, 93% found once. This specimen consisted of peripheral blood, obtained in the second trimester of pregnancy. The source of these receptors is a female donor with multiple sclerosis, enrolled in a pregnancy study.

The rearrangement links TRBV7-9 to TRBJ2-1; 10 bases fit TRBD1. The length of the CDR3 is 16 residues. Germline V gene sequence: CDR1 SEHNR, CDR2 FQNEAQ (reference sequence). V shed 1 base, J shed 6 bases, and the junction held 6 bases outside the gene matches. In DNA form, the CDR3 reads TGTGCCAGCAGCTTAGGAGGGACAGGGGCTTTCAATGAGCAGTTCTTC. Residues: CASSLGGTGAFNEQFF.

V usage is TRBV6-1 and J usage is TRBJ2-7, with D perhaps matching TRBD1 (6 bases). This CDR3 spans 15 amino acids. Germline-derived CDR1 and CDR2 are MNHNS and SASEGT. Trimming cost V 1 base and J 4 bases, with 14 bases left between them. DNA for the CDR3: TGTGCCAGCAGTGAAGGCCCTGGGGACATATACGAGCAGTACTTC. Translation: CASSEGPGDIYEQYF.

The chain has TRBV25-1 and TRBJ1-2; 7 bases agree with TRBD1. Germline trimming cut 8 bases from V and 3 bases from J; bases unmatched to any gene: 9. The CDR3 consists of 14 residues. From germline, CDR1 is MGHDK and CDR2 SYGVNS. The CDR3 region is CASLREGGDYGYTF. Written as DNA, the CDR3 is TGTGCCAGCCTAAGAGAAGGGGGCGACTATGGCTACACCTTC.

The CDR3 coding sequence is TGTGCCAGCAGCCGCGTCGGGATGAACACTGAAGCTTTCTTT. It translates to CASSRVGMNTEAFF. J is TRBJ1-1 and V is TRBV5-4; the D is unclear. The V end lost 4 bases, the J end lost 0 bases, and 10 bases lay between the germline ends. CDR1 is SGHNT and CDR2 is YYREEE in the germline V gene (reference sequence). The CDR3 consists of 14 residues.

The chain uses TRBV2 and TRBJ2-1; 16 bases are shared with TRBD2. With 10 bases clipped from V and 9 bases from J, the junction kept 6 bases outside the gene matches. Germline values: CDR1 SNHLY, CDR2 FYNNEI. CDR3 length: 14 amino acids. CDR3 sequence: CATLGLAGGSEQFF. DNA of the CDR3: TGTGCCACCTTGGGACTAGCGGGAGGGAGTGAGCAGTTCTTC.

The chain employs TRBV6-5 and TRBJ2-5; possible D gene TRBD1, 7 bases. The ends were cut back, 6 bases at V and 2 bases at J, with 13 bases in the middle. Germline V gene lookup returns CDR1 MNHEY and CDR2 SVGAGI. The CDR3 is 14 residues long. The CDR3 region has the DNA TGTGCCAGCAGCTCAGGGGGGAGGCAAGAGACCCAGTACTTC. Its translation: CASSSGGRQETQYF.

The chain links TRBV5-6 to TRBJ1-4; 9 nucleotides match TRBD1. Germline V gene lookup returns CDR1 SGHDT and CDR2 YYEEEE. The length of the CDR3 is 15 residues. The J segment lost 4 bases and the V segment lost 5 bases, leaving 6 bases of the junction unmatched. CDR3: CASREQGANNEKLFF. CDR3 bases: TGTGCCAGCAGGGAACAGGGGGCAAATAATGAAAAACTGTTTTTT.

The rearrangement joins TRBV28 to TRBJ1-5; TRBD1 aligns across 10 bases. Germline V gene data show CDR1 as MDHEN and CDR2 as SYDVKM. The CDR3 totals 16 residues. Trimming at V came to 5 bases and at J to 6 bases, leaving 10 bases not matched to a gene. CDR3 nucleotides: TGTGCCAGCAGTGCCGGGGGACAGGGGAGTGCTCAGCCCCAGCATTTT. Protein sequence: CASSAGGQGSAQPQHF.

V usage is TRBV5-6 and J usage is TRBJ2-3; D may be TRBD2 (6 bases). The CDR3 runs to 15 residues. Between the trimmed V and J ends, which lost 4 bases and 3 bases, there was a span of 15 bases. CDR1 and CDR2 (germline): SGHDT, YYEEEE. Here the CDR3 reads CASSPAGPVTDTQYF. Here the CDR3 DNA reads TGTGCCAGCAGCCCGGCGGGACCGGTTACAGATACGCAGTATTTT.